These 10 T cell receptor beta chains were sequenced from one sample in a study of CD8+ T cells in alopecia areata. RNA, once extracted, was reverse transcribed into cDNA for use as the sequencing template. TCRdb's copy holds only in-frame clones and misses some; the assay was immunoSEQ multiplex PCR. Of around 140,000 clones in the sample, roughly half were seen once. This material consisted of CD4+ T cells sorted from blood, taken at week 0. These receptors were collected from a human donor with alopecia areata.

The count of this clone is one. The chain uses TRBV4-2 and TRBJ1-2; D is possibly TRBD1 (6 bases). The length of the CDR3 is 17 residues. The germline gives CDR1 LGHNA, CDR2 YNFKEQ. V lost 2 bases, J lost 4 bases, and 20 bases lay in between. The CDR3 here is CASSQHRAQAVAYGYTF. The CDR3 DNA follows: TGTGCCAGCAGCCAACACAGGGCCCAAGCGGTAGCCTATGGCTACACCTTC.

The CDR3 bases are TGCGCCAGCAGCCAATACCCCCCCAACACCGGGGAGCTGTTTTTT. Residues: CASSQYPPNTGELFF. J is TRBJ2-2 and V is TRBV4-1; no clear D. The germline V and J ends were trimmed by 2 bases and 2 bases, with 9 bases remaining between them. CDR1 is MGHRA and CDR2 is YSYEKL in the germline V gene. CDR3 size: 15 residues.

This chain joins TRBV29-1 and TRBJ1-1; no clear D gene. Germline CDR1 and CDR2: SQVTM and ANQGSEA. The CDR3 totals 11 residues. The V gene lost 4 bases and the J gene lost 6 bases, with 9 bases spanning the gap. CDR3 nucleotide sequence: TGCAGCGTTGTAGGTTTTCCTGAAGCTTTCTTT. Translating it yields CSVVGFPEAFF. Drawing the rest from reference TRBV29-1 and TRBJ1-1, the complete variable domain is SAVISQKPSRDICQRGTSLTIQCQVDSQVTMMFWYRQQPGQSLTLIATANQGSEATYESGFVIDKFPISRPNLTFSTLTVSNMSPEDSSIYLCSVVGFPEAFFGQGTRLTVV.

The chain joins TRBV7-2 to TRBJ2-5, with D tentatively TRBD1 (5 bases). This CDR3 is 15 amino acids long. The germline V and J ends were trimmed by 5 bases and 5 bases, with 18 bases remaining between them. In germline, CDR1 is SGHTA, CDR2 FQGNSA. The CDR3 loop reads CASSPTGQGLETQYF. CDR3 DNA: TGTGCCAGCAGCCCGACTGGTCAGGGCCTTGAGACCCAGTACTTC.

In this sample, this clone turned up once. This sequence joins TRBV6-6 and TRBJ1-2; tentative D call: TRBD1 (6 bases). There are 16 residues in the CDR3. Germline V gene sequence: CDR1 MNHNY, CDR2 SVGAGI (reference sequence). Trimming cost V 7 bases and J 1 base, with 19 bases left between them. CDR3: CASTPGAERLNYGYTF. The CDR3 bases are TGTGCCAGCACCCCGGGGGCGGAAAGGCTTAACTATGGCTACACCTTC.

The V call is TRBV29-1, the J call TRBJ1-5; the D is unclear. The CDR3 extends over 13 amino acids. Trimming pared 6 bases from V and 7 bases from J, leaving 16 bases between. Germline CDR1 and CDR2: SQVTM and ANQGSEA. The CDR3, as DNA: TGCAGCGTCGCGGGAGGTACCCAGCAGCCCCAGCATTTT. Translating it yields CSVAGGTQQPQHF.

This clone appeared a few times. V and J are TRBV27 and TRBJ2-7, with TRBD2 identical over 11 bases. V was pared by 6 bases and J by 1 base, with 17 bases of the junction left unmatched. The CDR3 sequence is 19 residues long. The germline CDR1 and CDR2 sequences are MNHEY and SMNVEV (reference sequence). The CDR3 is CASRRIRSSGLADSYEQYF. CDR3 nucleotides: TGTGCCAGCAGGCGTATTAGATCATCGGGACTAGCGGATTCCTACGAGCAGTACTTC.

This CDR3 is CASSLPGTDTQYF. CDR3 nucleotide sequence: TGTGCCAGCAGTCTCCCCGGCACAGATACGCAGTATTTT. The chain uses TRBV28 and TRBJ2-3; D remains ambiguous. Germline CDR1 is MDHEN and CDR2 is SYDVKM. The CDR3 extends over 13 amino acids. The ends were cut back, 5 bases at V and 1 base at J, with 7 bases in the middle.

This clone was seen only once. The J gene is TRBJ2-5, the V gene TRBV11-1, with 7 bases aligning to TRBD1. The CDR3 has 15 amino acids. With V trimmed by 2 bases and J by 5 bases, 8 bases remained unmatched. Germline V gene sequence: CDR1 SGHAT, CDR2 FQDESV (reference sequence). This CDR3 reads CASSLNSGQRETQYF. CDR3 DNA sequence: TGTGCCAGCAGCTTAAATTCGGGACAGAGGGAGACCCAGTACTTC.

This clone was found a few times. This CDR3 reads CAFSSGGVYGYTF. CDR3 nucleotides: TGTGCCTTTTCCTCGGGAGGGGTCTATGGCTACACCTTC. J is TRBJ1-2 and V is TRBV30; D is possibly TRBD1 (5 bases). From germline, CDR1 is GTSNPN and CDR2 SVGIG (reference sequence). The CDR3 spans 13 residues. Between the trimmed V and J ends, which lost 7 bases and 4 bases, there was a span of 16 bases. Full variable domain (remainder filled in from reference TRBV30 and TRBJ1-2): SQTIHQWPATLVQPVGSPLSLECTVEGTSNPNLYWYRQAAGRGLQLLFYSVGIGQISSEVPQNLSASRPQDRQFILSSKKLLLSDSGFYLCAFSSGGVYGYTFGSGTRLTVV.